Below, 22 T cell receptor beta chains from the same sample are listed, as sequenced in a study of patients and donors after allogeneic stem cell transplantation. In TCRdb, the RT-PCR reads were re-called with MiXCR into one record per CDR3 protein. The data hold approximately 160,000 distinct CDR3 sequences, with 30% observed a single time. The specimen sequenced was blood, either unsorted or a sorted T cell fraction (not recorded which). The receptors originated from a human donor who was either an allogeneic HSCT recipient or a stem cell or donor lymphocyte infusion donor (not recorded which). It is not recorded whose cells these are; they may come from a transplant donor.

This clonotype was seen only a few times. The chain employs TRBV29-1 and TRBJ2-4; a weak D match, TRBD2 (5 bases). Germline assignment: CDR1 SQVTM and CDR2 ANQGSEA. V lost 1 base and J 8 bases, leaving 9 bases between the germline ends. The CDR3 has 12 amino acids. The CDR3 spells CSVEGLRDIQYF. For the CDR3, the DNA is TGCAGCGTTGAAGGACTGAGGGACATTCAGTACTTC.

This clonotype was observed a few times. The chain carries TRBV19 and TRBJ1-3; D is unresolved. Germline V gene data show CDR1 as LNHDA and CDR2 as SQIVND (reference sequence). This CDR3 has 17 amino acids. The V and J ends lost 3 bases and 2 bases respectively, with 17 bases between them. CDR3 sequence: CASSMDGPGSTGNTIYF. The CDR3 DNA reads TGTGCCAGTAGTATGGATGGCCCAGGATCTACTGGAAACACCATATATTTT.

The V call is TRBV5-5, the J call TRBJ2-5; weak D call: TRBD2 (6 bases). The CDR3 is 13 residues long. The V gene's germline CDR1 is SGHKS and CDR2 YYEKEE (reference sequence). V lost 7 bases to trimming and J lost 8 bases, with 18 bases between them. The CDR3, as DNA: TGTGCCAGCGGAGGGCAGACCCTAGGTACCCAGTACTTC. Translated, it gives CASGGQTLGTQYF.

The table lists this clonotype with a few counts. The V call is TRBV7-9, the J call TRBJ2-5; a possible D gene is TRBD1 (5 bases). CDR3 length equals 13 residues. Germline V CDR1 and CDR2: SEHNR, FQNEAQ (reference sequence). Between the trimmed V and J ends, which lost 3 bases and 5 bases, there was a span of 10 bases. CDR3 nucleotide sequence: TGTGCCAGCAGCTTTGGGGCCGGGGAGACCCAGTACTTC. It translates to CASSFGAGETQYF.

Only a few counts were recorded for this clonotype. The rearrangement links TRBV7-6 to TRBJ1-1; the D gene is possibly TRBD1 (5 bases). The CDR3 has 16 residues. Trimming removed 2 bases from V and 0 bases from J, with 13 bases in between. Per germline, CDR1 SGHVS and CDR2 FNYEAQ. The CDR3 DNA reads TGTGCCAGCAGCTTAAGGTCAGGGCCCATGAACACTGAAGCTTTCTTT. Protein: CASSLRSGPMNTEAFF.

Only a few counts were recorded for this clonotype. V is TRBV29-1 and J is TRBJ1-2, with 8 bases aligning to TRBD1. This CDR3 has 12 amino acids. V dropped 7 bases and J dropped 4; count of bases not matched to a gene: 5. Germline loops: CDR1 SQVTM, CDR2 ANQGSEA. The CDR3 loop is CSADRGFYGYTF. The CDR3 region has the DNA TGCAGCGCCGACAGGGGATTCTATGGCTACACCTTC. The whole variable domain, remainder taken from reference TRBV29-1 and TRBJ1-2, is SAVISQKPSRDICQRGTSLTIQCQVDSQVTMMFWYRQQPGQSLTLIATANQGSEATYESGFVIDKFPISRPNLTFSTLTVSNMSPEDSSIYLCSADRGFYGYTFGSGTRLTVV.

The V call is TRBV4-3, the J call TRBJ2-5, with 7 bases that match TRBD1. This CDR3 region has 14 residues. V shed 1 base and J 3 bases; nucleotides not matched to a gene: 2. Germline values: CDR1 LGHNA, CDR2 YSLEER. The chain's CDR3 is CASSQGQGKETQYF. The CDR3 DNA reads TGCGCCAGCAGCCAAGGACAGGGCAAAGAGACCCAGTACTTC.

This clonotype turned up a few times. The gene calls are TRBV6-5 and TRBJ2-7; 10 nucleotides align to TRBD1. The trim removed 9 bases at V and 3 bases at J, leaving 5 bases unmatched. The CDR3 covers 13 residues. The V gene's germline CDR1 is MNHEY and CDR2 SVGAGI. CDR3 coding DNA: TGTGCCAGTTCCCGGGACAGGGGCTACGAGCAGTACTTC. It yields the protein CASSRDRGYEQYF.

The table lists this clonotype with a few counts. The chain uses TRBV20-1 and TRBJ2-3; the match to TRBD2 covers 9 bases. The CDR3 loop spans 14 amino acids. From germline, CDR1 is DFQATT and CDR2 SNEGSKA (reference sequence). V lost 5 bases and J lost 5; bases outside the gene matches: 8. The CDR3 bases are TGCAGTGCTGAGTTAGCGGGAGTGGAAGATACGCAGTATTTT. Its protein is CSAELAGVEDTQYF.

This clonotype was detected a few times. J is TRBJ1-2 and V is TRBV6-2 or TRBV6-3; D is perhaps TRBD1 (5 bases). Between the trimmed V and J ends, which lost 5 bases and 3 bases, there was a span of 13 bases. The CDR3 length is 14 residues. CDR1 and CDR2 from the germline V gene are MNHEY and SVGEGT. Here the CDR3 reads CASSLSGTHYGYTF. DNA of the CDR3: TGTGCCAGCAGTCTATCCGGGACCCACTATGGCTACACCTTC.

V usage is TRBV27 and J usage is TRBJ2-1; D is uncertain. CDR1 is MNHEY, CDR2 SMNVEV, per germline (reference sequence). The CDR3 length is 12 residues. The V end lost 1 base, the J end lost 9 bases, and 7 bases lay between the germline ends. The CDR3 protein is CASSLFVGEQFF. CDR3 bases: TGTGCCAGCAGTTTATTTGTGGGTGAGCAGTTCTTC.

This clonotype was counted ten times or more. This chain uses TRBV7-3 with TRBJ1-2; 8 bases fit TRBD1. Per germline, CDR1 SGHTA and CDR2 FQGTGA. This CDR3 has 16 residues. V gave up 0 bases and J gave up 4 bases; unmatched junction bases: 7. The CDR3 nucleotides are TGTGCCAGCAGCTTAACGGCGGACAGGGTGGGCTATGGCTACACCTTC. Translating it yields CASSLTADRVGYGYTF.

This clonotype has just a few counts. The V gene is TRBV11-2, the J gene TRBJ2-1; 9 bases align to TRBD2. Germline CDR1 SGHAT, CDR2 FQNNGV. J lost 7 bases, V lost 5 bases, and 3 bases had no gene match. The CDR3 extends over 13 amino acids. The CDR3 sequence is CASSLGLANEQFF. CDR3 DNA: TGTGCCAGCAGCCTGGGACTAGCAAATGAGCAGTTCTTC.

This clonotype appeared a few times. In nucleotides, the CDR3 is TGCGCCAGCAGCCAACTCTACGAGCAGTACTTC. This sequence encodes CASSQLYEQYF. The gene calls are TRBV5-1 and TRBJ2-7; D gene uncertain. V was clipped by 4 bases and J by 3 bases, with 5 bases between them. Germline V gene lookup returns CDR1 SGHRS and CDR2 YFSETQ. The CDR3 runs to 11 residues.

This clonotype was seen more than once but under ten times. This chain joins TRBV7-2 and TRBJ1-5, with 7 bases aligning to TRBD1. Trimming cost V 5 bases and J 0 bases; bases outside gene matches: 7. This CDR3 spans 16 amino acids. Germline-derived CDR1 and CDR2 are SGHTA and FQGNSA. CDR3 sequence reads: CASSQRQGNSNQPQHF. The DNA for the CDR3 is TGTGCCAGCAGCCAACGACAGGGAAATAGCAATCAGCCCCAGCATTTT. The full variable domain, completed using reference TRBV7-2 and TRBJ1-5, is GAGVSQSPSNKVTEKGKDVELRCDPISGHTALYWYRQSLGQGLEFLIYFQGNSAPDKSGLPSDRFSAERTGGSVSTLTIQRTQQEDSAVYLCASSQRQGNSNQPQHFGDGTRLSIL.

The chain joins TRBV20-1 to TRBJ1-2; possible D gene TRBD1, 6 bases. V gave up 6 bases and J gave up 5 bases, with 19 bases separating them. The CDR3 spans 14 residues. Looked up from germline, CDR1 is DFQATT and CDR2 is SNEGSKA (reference sequence). The CDR3 region is CSADDNRAEYGYTF. DNA for the CDR3: TGCAGTGCCGACGATAACAGGGCCGAATATGGCTACACCTTC.

The chain employs TRBV5-1 and TRBJ1-3; tentative D call: TRBD1 (6 bases). CDR1 SGHRS and CDR2 YFSETQ come from the germline V gene. V lost 0 bases and J 2 bases, leaving 9 bases between the germline ends. CDR3 length equals 15 residues. CDR3 DNA sequence: TGCGCCAGCAGCTTGGCCGGACAGACTGGAAACACCATATATTTT. Its translation: CASSLAGQTGNTIYF.

The chain links TRBV30 to TRBJ1-1; D unresolved. V was trimmed by 5 bases and J by 10 bases, leaving 11 bases between them. Germline lookup yields CDR1 GTSNPN and CDR2 SVGIG (reference sequence). The CDR3 length is 10 residues. CDR3 residues: CAWGLDGAFF. The CDR3 nucleotides read TGTGCCTGGGGACTAGACGGAGCTTTCTTT.

The chain recombines TRBV20-1 with TRBJ2-1; TRBD2 aligns across 11 bases. J lost 0 bases, V lost 4 bases, and 5 bases had no gene match. The CDR3 runs to 16 residues. CDR1 is DFQATT and CDR2 is SNEGSKA in the germline V gene (reference sequence). The CDR3 spells CSATSGRTHSYNEQFF. The CDR3, as DNA: TGCAGTGCTACTAGCGGGAGGACCCACTCCTACAATGAGCAGTTCTTC.

The chain recombines TRBV6-5 with TRBJ2-7; no clear D. Trimming took off 6 bases at V and 7 bases at J, with 16 bases between the two ends. Looked up from germline, CDR1 is MNHEY and CDR2 is SVGAGI. CDR3 size: 13 residues. In nucleotides, the CDR3 is TGTGCCAGCAGGGATTCTGCCGGGCAAGAGCAGTACTTC. It yields the protein CASRDSAGQEQYF.

This clonotype has more than one count but fewer than ten. The chain carries TRBV29-1 and TRBJ2-7; D not certain. The germline V and J ends were trimmed by 0 bases and 12 bases, with 15 bases remaining between them. Per the germline V gene, CDR1 is SQVTM and CDR2 is ANQGSEA. CDR3 length equals 12 residues. In nucleotides, the CDR3 is TGCAGCGTTGAAGATCCTTTGATCCAGCGGTACTTC. It specifies CSVEDPLIQRYF.

The J gene is TRBJ1-4, the V gene TRBV12-3 or TRBV12-4, with TRBD1 as a possible D gene (5 bases). The CDR3 runs to 14 residues. V was trimmed by 3 bases and J by 2 bases, leaving 7 bases between them. CDR3 sequence: CASSFEGTNEKLFF. In DNA, the CDR3 is TGTGCCAGCAGTTTTGAGGGGACTAATGAAAAACTGTTTTTT.